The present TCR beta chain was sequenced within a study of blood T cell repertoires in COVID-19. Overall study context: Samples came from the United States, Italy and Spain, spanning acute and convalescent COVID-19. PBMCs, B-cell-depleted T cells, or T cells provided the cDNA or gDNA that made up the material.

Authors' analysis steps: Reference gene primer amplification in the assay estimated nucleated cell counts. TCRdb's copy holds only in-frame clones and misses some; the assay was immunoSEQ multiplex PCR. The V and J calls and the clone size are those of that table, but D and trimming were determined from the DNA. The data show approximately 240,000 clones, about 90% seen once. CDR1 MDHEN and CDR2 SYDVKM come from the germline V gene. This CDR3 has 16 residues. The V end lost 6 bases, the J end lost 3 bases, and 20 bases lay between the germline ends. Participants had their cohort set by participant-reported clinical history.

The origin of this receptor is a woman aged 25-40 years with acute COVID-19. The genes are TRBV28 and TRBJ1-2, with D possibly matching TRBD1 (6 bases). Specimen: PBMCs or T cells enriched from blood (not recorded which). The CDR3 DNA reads TGTGCCAGCAGCCCCCGGGGACACCGAGTTGACTATGGCTACACCTTC. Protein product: CASSPRGHRVDYGYTF.